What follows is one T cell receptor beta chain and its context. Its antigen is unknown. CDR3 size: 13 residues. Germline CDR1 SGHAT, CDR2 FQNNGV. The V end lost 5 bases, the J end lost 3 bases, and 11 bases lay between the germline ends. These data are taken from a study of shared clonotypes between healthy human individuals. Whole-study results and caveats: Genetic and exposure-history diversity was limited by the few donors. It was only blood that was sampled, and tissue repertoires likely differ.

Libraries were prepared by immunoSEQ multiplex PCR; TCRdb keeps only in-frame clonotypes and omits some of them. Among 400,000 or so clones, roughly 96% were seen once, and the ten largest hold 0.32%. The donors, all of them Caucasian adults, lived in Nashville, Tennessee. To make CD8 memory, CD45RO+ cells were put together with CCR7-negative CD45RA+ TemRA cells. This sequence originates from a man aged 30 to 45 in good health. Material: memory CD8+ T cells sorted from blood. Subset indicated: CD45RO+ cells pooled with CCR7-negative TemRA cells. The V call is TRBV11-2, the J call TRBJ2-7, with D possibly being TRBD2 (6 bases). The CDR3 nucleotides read TGTGCCAGCAGCCGGGACTTGGGCTACGAGCAGTACTTC. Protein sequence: CASSRDLGYEQYF.